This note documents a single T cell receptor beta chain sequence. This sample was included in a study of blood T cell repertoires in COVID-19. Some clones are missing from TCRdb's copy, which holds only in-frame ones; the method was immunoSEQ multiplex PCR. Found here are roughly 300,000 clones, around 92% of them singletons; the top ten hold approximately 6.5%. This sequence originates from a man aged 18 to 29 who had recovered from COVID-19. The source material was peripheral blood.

CDR3 amino acids: CASKVTASNQPQHF. The CDR3 bases are TGTGCCAGTAAGGTCACAGCCTCCAATCAGCCCCAGCATTTT. The chain carries TRBV19 and TRBJ1-5; no clear D gene. V was clipped by 7 bases and J by 3 bases, with 13 bases between them. The CDR3 runs to 14 residues. The germline V gene has CDR1 LNHDA and CDR2 SQIVND (reference sequence).